The 22 T cell receptor beta chains given below trace back to one sample, sequenced in a study of T cells in localized non-small cell lung cancer. The data were produced by immunoSEQ multiplex PCR, yet TCRdb's version contains in-frame clones alone and is incomplete. The table records approximately 15,000 clones, around 85% of them present only once. The sequencing used peripheral blood, collected before any cancer treatment. These receptors were taken from a woman aged 40-70 years with stage I lung adenocarcinoma.

In its sample, this clone was seen once. The chain uses TRBV7-8 and TRBJ1-5; D is unresolved. This CDR3 comprises 15 residues. Germline V lookup: CDR1 SGHVS, CDR2 FQNEAQ. V was cut by 7 bases and J by 2 bases, with 15 bases left in between. CDR3 DNA sequence: TGTGCCAGCACCGGGGTGGTTGAGGGCAATCAGCCCCAGCATTTT. It yields the protein CASTGVVEGNQPQHF.

As DNA, the CDR3 is TGTGCCAGTTCAGGGGAGAGCACTGAAGCTTTCTTT. Translated, it gives CASSGESTEAFF. V is TRBV19 and J is TRBJ1-1; D perhaps matches TRBD1 (6 bases). V was pared by 8 bases and J by 4 bases, with 11 bases between. From germline, CDR1 is LNHDA and CDR2 SQIVND (reference sequence). The CDR3 runs to 12 residues.

The rearrangement joins TRBV6-6 to TRBJ1-5; D is possibly TRBD1 (6 bases). CDR1 is MNHNY, CDR2 SVGAGI, per germline (reference sequence). Trimming stripped 7 bases from V and 2 bases from J, with 12 bases between. This CDR3 has 14 residues. The CDR3 DNA reads TGTGCCAGCATCAGGGGAGAAGGCAATCAGCCCCAGCATTTT. Its protein product is CASIRGEGNQPQHF.

The chain links TRBV5-1 to TRBJ2-3, with D hard to call. Germline V gene lookup returns CDR1 SGHRS and CDR2 YFSETQ. There are 14 residues in the CDR3. V shed 0 bases and J shed 2 bases, with 7 bases lying between them. CDR3 protein: CASSLARDTDTQYF. Written as DNA, the CDR3 is TGCGCCAGCAGCTTGGCTCGAGACACAGATACGCAGTATTTT.

In this sample, this clone turned up a few times. The chain has TRBV20-1 and TRBJ2-1; the D gene is possibly TRBD2 (5 bases). This CDR3 has 11 residues. Deletions cut 7 bases from V and 4 bases from J, with 8 bases between. Germline CDR1 is DFQATT and CDR2 is SNEGSKA (reference sequence). CDR3 nucleotide sequence: TGCAGTGGGACTCCATACAATGAGCAGTTCTTC. Its protein is CSGTPYNEQFF.

This rearrangement joins TRBV5-4 to TRBJ2-3; TRBD1 matches at 8 bases. V was clipped by 3 bases and J by 5 bases; unmatched bases: 11. This CDR3 has 16 amino acids. Germline lookup yields CDR1 SGHNT and CDR2 YYREEE (reference sequence). CDR3 protein: CASSSPRGQAGDTQYF. In nucleotides, the CDR3 is TGTGCCAGCAGCTCCCCCAGGGGGCAAGCGGGAGATACGCAGTATTTT. The full variable domain, in which reference TRBV5-4 and TRBJ2-3 provide the parts outside the CDR3, is ETGVTQSPTHLIKTRGQQVTLRCSSQSGHNTVSWYQQALGQGPQFIFQYYREEENGRGNFPPRFSGLQFPNYSSELNVNALELDDSALYLCASSSPRGQAGDTQYFGPGTRLTVL.

The chain has TRBV7-2 and TRBJ2-5, with 8 nucleotides matching TRBD1. V was pared by 0 bases and J by 4 bases, with 4 bases of the junction left unmatched. Germline V gene lookup returns CDR1 SGHTA and CDR2 FQGNSA. This CDR3 contains 15 residues. The CDR3: CASSLASGGGETQYF. CDR3 in DNA: TGTGCCAGCAGCTTAGCCTCAGGGGGCGGAGAGACCCAGTACTTC.

The V call is TRBV23-1, the J call TRBJ2-3, with D perhaps TRBD2 (5 bases). TRBV23-1 is marked as an open reading frame, function uncertain. The CDR3 contains 12 residues. CDR3 in amino acids: CPSRTARGTQYF. The CDR3 DNA is TGCCCTAGCCGAACCGCCAGAGGGACGCAGTATTTT.

The chain recombines TRBV30 with TRBJ2-2; D is ambiguous. Trimming removed 2 bases from V and 7 bases from J, with 8 bases in between. From germline, CDR1 is GTSNPN and CDR2 SVGIG (reference sequence). This CDR3 region has 12 residues. CDR3 DNA: TGTGCCTGGAGTCTCTTGGGCGGGGAGCTGTTTTTT. Translating gives CAWSLLGGELFF.

The chain combines TRBV19 with TRBJ2-7, with 8 bases identical to TRBD1. Unmatched junction bases numbered 1, after V lost 3 bases and J lost 3 bases. CDR3 length: 13 residues. CDR1 is LNHDA and CDR2 is SQIVND in the germline V gene (reference sequence). CDR3 sequence reads: CASSIGQGYEQYF. Written as DNA, the CDR3 is TGTGCCAGTAGTATCGGACAGGGCTACGAGCAGTACTTC.

The chain couples TRBV19 to TRBJ2-1, with D possibly TRBD2 on 5 matching bases. V lost 3 bases and J 7 bases, leaving 13 bases between the germline ends. This CDR3 is built from 14 residues. Germline V gene lookup returns CDR1 LNHDA and CDR2 SQIVND (reference sequence). CDR3 residues: CASSIPAGVNEQFF. CDR3 nucleotide sequence: TGTGCCAGTAGTATTCCTGCCGGGGTAAATGAGCAGTTCTTC.

This clone was seen a handful of times. J is TRBJ1-2 and V is TRBV27; TRBD1 matches at 8 bases. The CDR3 has 14 amino acids. Looked up from germline, CDR1 is MNHEY and CDR2 is SMNVEV (reference sequence). With 3 bases clipped from V and 6 bases from J, the junction kept 6 bases outside the gene matches. CDR3 sequence: CASSFSGGGNGYTF. The CDR3 DNA is TGTGCCAGCAGTTTTTCAGGGGGCGGGAATGGCTACACCTTC.

This sequence joins TRBV5-6 and TRBJ1-6, with 7 bases lining up with TRBD1. The ends lost 4 bases at V and 7 bases at J; junction bases unmatched: 14. CDR3 length: 17 residues. Germline V gene data show CDR1 as SGHDT and CDR2 as YYEEEE. This CDR3 reads CASSREHQQGRNSPLHF. As DNA, the CDR3 is TGTGCCAGCAGCCGAGAACATCAACAGGGGAGGAATTCACCCCTCCACTTT.

V gene TRBV18 combines with J gene TRBJ2-5, with D hard to call. V lost 2 bases to trimming and J lost 3 bases, with 10 bases between them. The CDR3 totals 14 residues. Germline V CDR1 and CDR2: KGHSH, LQKENI. The CDR3 sequence is CASSPWADKETQYF. The CDR3 nucleotides read TGTGCCAGCTCACCATGGGCAGACAAAGAGACCCAGTACTTC.

This clone was seen only once. Germline is not matched at one junction end, which may reflect a read error. At the DNA level, this CDR3 is encoded by other sequences in the same sample as well. This chain connects TRBV9 to TRBJ1-4, with D possibly matching TRBD1 (5 bases). There are 16 residues in the CDR3. The germline CDR1 and CDR2 sequences are SGDLS and YYNGEE. CDR3 sequence (DNA): TGTGCTAGCAGCGGGAACCCGGGACGGCAGAATGAAAAACTGTTTTTT. It encodes CASSGNPGRQNEKLFF.

The rearrangement links TRBV18 to TRBJ1-2, with TRBD1 matching 7 bases. This CDR3 contains 13 residues. Trimming removed 3 bases from V and 2 bases from J; junction bases left unmatched: 0. Germline values: CDR1 KGHSH, CDR2 LQKENI. This CDR3 reads CASSPGQNYGYTF. The CDR3 DNA sequence: TGTGCCAGCTCACCGGGACAGAACTATGGCTACACCTTC.

The chain couples TRBV7-2 to TRBJ2-1; D is uncertain. Germline V gene sequence: CDR1 SGHTA, CDR2 FQGNSA. The CDR3 is 12 amino acids. Trimming stripped 5 bases from V and 2 bases from J, with 4 bases between. The CDR3 region is CASSEPYNEQFF. For the CDR3, the DNA is TGTGCCAGCAGCGAACCCTACAATGAGCAGTTCTTC.

The rearrangement links TRBV2 to TRBJ1-2, with 7 bases identical to TRBD1. The CDR3 runs 14 residues. Trimming cost V 7 bases and J 4 bases; bases outside gene matches: 9. CDR1 SNHLY and CDR2 FYNNEI come from the germline V gene. CDR3 loop: CASTATGITYGYTF. CDR3 DNA: TGTGCCAGCACCGCGACAGGGATAACCTATGGCTACACCTTC.

The rearrangement uses TRBV30 and TRBJ1-2, with 7 bases matching TRBD1. This CDR3 spans 13 amino acids. The V segment lost 4 bases and the J segment 7 bases; nucleotides outside the gene matches: 9. Germline assignment: CDR1 GTSNPN and CDR2 SVGIG (reference sequence). The CDR3 nucleotides are TGTGCCTGGACCGGGTCCAGGGGGGTTGGCTACACCTTC. Its translation is CAWTGSRGVGYTF.

The CDR3 DNA reads as TGTGCCAGCAGCCAAGCACCTAGGTGGGGGGTTGAGACCCAGTACTTC. Translating gives CASSQAPRWGVETQYF. The chain combines TRBV14 with TRBJ2-5; weak D call: TRBD2 (6 bases). The CDR3 length is 16 residues. V shed 1 base and J shed 5 bases, with 17 bases lying between them. CDR1 is SGHDN, CDR2 FVKESK, per germline.

The J gene is TRBJ1-3, the V gene TRBV30, with no clear D. Trimming cost V 3 bases and J 2 bases, with 11 bases left between them. Germline assignment: CDR1 GTSNPN and CDR2 SVGIG (reference sequence). This CDR3 spans 14 amino acids. The CDR3 region is CAWRAIGAGNTIYF. CDR3 in DNA: TGTGCCTGGAGGGCGATCGGGGCTGGAAACACCATATATTTT. Complete variable domain (other parts from reference TRBV30 and TRBJ1-3): SQTIHQWPATLVQPVGSPLSLECTVEGTSNPNLYWYRQAAGRGLQLLFYSVGIGQISSEVPQNLSASRPQDRQFILSSKKLLLSDSGFYLCAWRAIGAGNTIYFGEGSWLTVV.

The V and J genes are TRBV2 and TRBJ1-5, with unresolved D. The germline gives CDR1 SNHLY, CDR2 FYNNEI. V was trimmed by 0 bases and J by 0 bases, leaving 15 bases between them. The CDR3 has 18 amino acids. In DNA, the CDR3 is TGTGCCAGCAGTGAAGCGCCGTCGTACGCGGATAGCAATCAGCCCCAGCATTTT. Protein: CASSEAPSYADSNQPQHF.